This entry lists 30 T cell receptor beta chains sequenced from one sample in a study of shared clonotypes between healthy human individuals. The method was immunoSEQ multiplex PCR; TCRdb's version includes in-frame clones alone and lacks a portion of them. The sample lists about 1.1 million clones, around 78% occurring once. Material for sequencing was memory CD4+ T cells from PBMCs. Subset meaning: CD45RA-negative fraction. The receptors here all came from a man aged 18 to 30 in good health. Some clones in this sample may be carry-over from other donors' samples.

The rearrangement joins TRBV19 to TRBJ1-5; possibly TRBD1 for D (6 bases). The CDR3 loop spans 13 amino acids. The germline CDR1 and CDR2 sequences are LNHDA and SQIVND (reference sequence). V was cut by 5 bases and J by 6 bases, with 11 bases left in between. This CDR3 reads CASSSIQGQPQHF. CDR3 in DNA: TGTGCCAGTAGTTCCATACAGGGTCAGCCCCAGCATTTT.

This clone showed up just a few times. V usage is TRBV29-1 and J usage is TRBJ1-3; the D gene is possibly TRBD1 (5 bases). This CDR3 is built from 12 residues. V was clipped by 4 bases and J by 2 bases, with 6 bases between them. The V gene's germline CDR1 is SQVTM and CDR2 ANQGSEA. The CDR3 nucleotides are TGCAGCGTTGCAGGGACTGGAAACACCATATATTTT. Translated, it gives CSVAGTGNTIYF.

The chain employs TRBV15 and TRBJ1-4; D gene unclear. From germline, CDR1 is LNHNV and CDR2 YYDKDF (reference sequence). Trimming pared 1 base from V and 0 bases from J, leaving 9 bases between. This CDR3 is built from 16 residues. The CDR3 loop reads CATSRGQGSTNEKLFF. The CDR3 bases are TGTGCCACCAGCAGAGGACAAGGCTCAACTAATGAAAAACTGTTTTTT.

The chain carries TRBV19 and TRBJ1-2; a weak D match, TRBD1 (5 bases). The V end lost 1 base, the J end lost 5 bases, and 14 bases lay between the germline ends. The CDR3 is 15 amino acids. CDR1 and CDR2 (germline): LNHDA, SQIVND (reference sequence). CDR3 loop: CASSIAPAGYYGYTF. CDR3 nucleotide sequence: TGTGCCAGTAGTATAGCCCCGGCAGGGTATTATGGCTACACCTTC.

The chain joins TRBV13 to TRBJ2-1, with a weak D call TRBD2 (6 bases). Germline V gene data show CDR1 as PRHDT and CDR2 as FYEKMQ (reference sequence). The V end lost 5 bases, the J end lost 4 bases, and 18 bases lay between the germline ends. The CDR3 consists of 16 residues. CDR3 in DNA: TGTGCCAGCAGCAAGTTCAGGGTAGCGGAGTACAATGAGCAGTTCTTC. This translates into CASSKFRVAEYNEQFF.

This clone was detected only once. The chain carries TRBV11-2 and TRBJ2-1; D is ambiguous. The CDR3 sequence is 13 residues long. Germline V gene data show CDR1 as SGHAT and CDR2 as FQNNGV. V shed 4 bases and J shed 1 base, with 5 bases lying between them. The CDR3 region has the DNA TGTGCCAGCAGCTACACATCCTACAATGAGCAGTTCTTC. The encoded protein is CASSYTSYNEQFF.

The chain employs TRBV9 and TRBJ1-1; unclear D gene. In germline, CDR1 is SGDLS, CDR2 YYNGEE. Trimming removed 2 bases at V and 0 bases at J, with 8 bases between. This CDR3 spans 14 amino acids. CDR3 protein: CASSVVEMNTEAFF. The CDR3 nucleotides read TGTGCCAGCAGCGTGGTTGAAATGAACACTGAAGCTTTCTTT.

This chain connects TRBV2 to TRBJ2-1; a possible D gene is TRBD1 (6 bases). Trimming took 6 bases from V and 4 from J, leaving 22 bases between them. Germline V gene lookup returns CDR1 SNHLY and CDR2 FYNNEI. The CDR3 has 17 residues. In DNA form, the CDR3 reads TGTGCCAGCAGCAGTGTCGACAGGACCATGATTTACAATGAGCAGTTCTTC. It codes for CASSSVDRTMIYNEQFF.

This chain joins TRBV28 and TRBJ1-5; 8 nucleotides agree with TRBD1. The length of the CDR3 is 17 residues. Per the germline V gene, CDR1 is MDHEN and CDR2 is SYDVKM. V lost 5 bases and J lost 0; bases outside the gene matches: 9. CDR3 sequence reads: CASSPRTGTISNQPQHF. The CDR3 coding sequence is TGTGCCAGCAGTCCCCGGACAGGGACGATTAGCAATCAGCCCCAGCATTTT.

As to this clone: This specimen includes other DNA sequences encoding the same CDR3. The V call is TRBV2, the J call TRBJ1-2; possible D gene TRBD1, 5 bases. This CDR3 is built from 12 residues. In germline, CDR1 is SNHLY, CDR2 FYNNEI. Trimming took off 1 base at V and 6 bases at J, with 6 bases between the two ends. CDR3 sequence reads: CASSEEGDGYTF. The CDR3 coding sequence is TGTGCCAGCAGTGAAGAAGGGGATGGCTACACCTTC. The full variable domain, rest sourced from reference TRBV2 and TRBJ1-2, is EPEVTQTPSHQVTQMGQEVILRCVPISNHLYFYWYRQILGQKVEFLVSFYNNEISEKSEIFDDQFSVERPDGSNFTLKIRSTKLEDSAMYFCASSEEGDGYTFGSGTRLTVV.

V usage is TRBV7-9 and J usage is TRBJ1-1; D may be TRBD1 (5 bases). The CDR3 loop spans 15 amino acids. The V end was cut by 3 bases, the J end by 5 bases, with 16 bases between. CDR1 and CDR2 from the germline V gene are SEHNR and FQNEAQ (reference sequence). The CDR3: CASSFLGRDGTEAFF. Written as DNA, the CDR3 is TGTGCCAGCAGCTTTTTGGGGCGGGACGGGACTGAAGCTTTCTTT. Using reference TRBV7-9 and TRBJ1-1 for the parts outside the CDR3, the full variable domain is DTGVSQNPRHKITKRGQNVTFRCDPISEHNRLYWYRQTLGQGPEFLTYFQNEAQLEKSRLLSDRFSAERPKGSFSTLEIQRTEQGDSAMYLCASSFLGRDGTEAFFGQGTRLTVV.

The rearrangement uses TRBV5-1 and TRBJ2-2; 13 bases are a match to TRBD2. In germline, CDR1 is SGHRS, CDR2 YFSETQ. The J segment lost 0 bases and the V segment lost 7 bases, leaving 0 bases of the junction unmatched. The CDR3 is made up of 15 amino acids. The CDR3 sequence: CASGTSGTNTGELFF. The CDR3, as DNA: TGCGCCAGCGGGACTAGCGGGACGAACACCGGGGAGCTGTTTTTT.

The chain couples TRBV18 to TRBJ2-1; 10 bases match TRBD2. Per germline, CDR1 KGHSH and CDR2 LQKENI. This CDR3 contains 16 residues. Germline trimming cut 3 bases from V and 7 bases from J; bases unmatched to any gene: 9. CDR3 region: CASSPVAGGMENEQFF. DNA for the CDR3: TGTGCCAGCTCACCCGTAGCGGGAGGAATGGAAAATGAGCAGTTCTTC.

This clone has a handful of counts. The V call is TRBV6-5, the J call TRBJ1-1; 8 bases are a match to TRBD1. This CDR3 is 12 amino acids long. Unmatched junction bases numbered 1, after V lost 2 bases and J lost 8 bases. From germline, CDR1 is MNHEY and CDR2 SVGAGI. The CDR3: CASSYRQGEAFF. CDR3 DNA sequence: TGTGCCAGCAGTTACCGACAGGGGGAAGCTTTCTTT.

The genes are TRBV7-9 and TRBJ2-2; 8 nucleotides match TRBD1. The trim removed 1 base at V and 6 bases at J, leaving 7 bases unmatched. Germline CDR1 SEHNR, CDR2 FQNEAQ (reference sequence). CDR3 length equals 16 residues. As DNA, the CDR3 is TGTGCCAGCAGCTTAGGAGGGCAGGGGGCGTCCGGGGAGCTGTTTTTT. Its protein is CASSLGGQGASGELFF.

This chain links TRBV28 with TRBJ2-7; 9 bases line up with TRBD2. CDR1 is MDHEN, CDR2 SYDVKM, per germline. The V and J ends lost 3 bases and 6 bases, in that order; junction bases with no gene match: 3. The length of the CDR3 is 13 residues. This CDR3 is CASSLGGRGEQYF. CDR3 bases: TGTGCCAGCAGTTTGGGCGGGAGGGGCGAGCAGTACTTC.

The gene calls are TRBV27 and TRBJ2-7; 7 nucleotides agree with TRBD1. The CDR3 has 14 residues. The V gene end was trimmed by 8 bases and the J gene end by 2 bases; junction bases not matched to a gene: 9. The germline CDR1 and CDR2 sequences are MNHEY and SMNVEV (reference sequence). CDR3 amino acids: CASSYRGRPYEQYF. The CDR3 region has the DNA TGTGCCAGCTCTTACAGGGGCCGCCCCTACGAGCAGTACTTC.

This clone was observed a few times. This rearrangement joins TRBV27 to TRBJ1-1, with D possibly matching TRBD1 (6 bases). V lost 3 bases to trimming and J lost 0 bases, with 11 bases between them. Germline CDR1 and CDR2: MNHEY and SMNVEV (reference sequence). The CDR3 contains 15 residues. As DNA, the CDR3 is TGTGCCAGCAGTTTGACAGGAGTCATGAACACTGAAGCTTTCTTT. It translates to CASSLTGVMNTEAFF.

The chain has TRBV9 and TRBJ2-7, with D unclear. This CDR3 region has 14 residues. V lost 1 base and J 2 bases, leaving 10 bases between the germline ends. Germline CDR1 is SGDLS and CDR2 is YYNGEE. The CDR3 reads CASSVSGHPYEQYF. CDR3 nucleotides: TGTGCCAGCAGCGTATCGGGCCATCCCTACGAGCAGTACTTC.

A single count supports this clone. Within the sample, other DNA sequences also encode this same CDR3. The rearrangement joins TRBV7-9 to TRBJ2-5; D gene unclear. The germline CDR1 and CDR2 sequences are SEHNR and FQNEAQ (reference sequence). The CDR3 length is 11 residues. V gave up 5 bases and J gave up 5 bases, with 6 bases separating them. The DNA of the CDR3 is TGTGCCAGCAGCCCCCAGGAGACCCAGTACTTC. It codes for CASSPQETQYF.

This clone was counted a few times. The chain couples TRBV11-2 to TRBJ2-1, with D perhaps TRBD2 (5 bases). Trimming shortened V by 5 bases and J by 5 bases, and 19 bases separated the two germline ends. The CDR3 has 16 residues. Germline CDR1 SGHAT, CDR2 FQNNGV. The CDR3 sequence: CASSDFEGPHHNEQFF. DNA of the CDR3: TGTGCCAGCAGCGACTTTGAGGGCCCCCACCACAATGAGCAGTTCTTC.

A remark on this clone: Other DNA sequences of this sample code for an identical CDR3. The V call is TRBV5-1, the J call TRBJ1-4; no reliable D call. V shed 0 bases and J shed 6 bases, with 6 bases lying between them. The CDR3 covers 13 residues. Germline CDR1 and CDR2: SGHRS and YFSETQ. CDR3 sequence reads: CASSLGGDEKLFF. CDR3 sequence (DNA): TGCGCCAGCAGCTTGGGCGGAGATGAAAAACTGTTTTTT. The whole variable domain, remainder taken from reference TRBV5-1 and TRBJ1-4, is KAGVTQTPRYLIKTRGQQVTLSCSPISGHRSVSWYQQTPGQGLQFLFEYFSETQRNKGNFPGRFSGRQFSNSRSEMNVSTLELGDSALYLCASSLGGDEKLFFGSGTQLSVL.

The CDR3 region has the DNA TGTGCCAGTAGTATCGCAGGGACAGCCTTTGAGACCCAGTACTTC. It codes for CASSIAGTAFETQYF. This chain connects TRBV19 to TRBJ2-5, with 7 bases matching TRBD1. With 3 bases clipped from V and 5 bases from J, the junction kept 9 bases outside the gene matches. Germline CDR1 is LNHDA and CDR2 is SQIVND (reference sequence). There are 15 residues in the CDR3.

On this clone itself: Other DNA sequences in this sample translate to the same CDR3. The rearrangement links TRBV6-1 to TRBJ2-7; the D is unclear. The CDR3 totals 13 residues. With 1 base removed from V and 0 bases from J, the gap between germline ends came to 4 bases. Germline CDR1 reads MNHNS; CDR2 reads SASEGT. The CDR3 sequence is CASSEVVSYEQYF. In DNA, the CDR3 is TGTGCCAGCAGTGAAGTCGTCTCCTACGAGCAGTACTTC.

Turning to this clone: Other DNA sequences in this specimen translate into the identical CDR3. The V gene is TRBV6-1, the J gene TRBJ2-7; 9 bases match TRBD1. With 0 bases clipped from V and 3 bases from J, the junction kept 3 bases outside the gene matches. The CDR3 has 15 residues. Germline CDR1 reads MNHNS; CDR2 reads SASEGT. CDR3 bases: TGTGCCAGCAGTGAAGCGAGGGACAGGGTCTACGAGCAGTACTTC. It encodes CASSEARDRVYEQYF.

The V call is TRBV5-1, the J call TRBJ2-2; D might be TRBD1 (6 bases). Germline CDR1 is SGHRS and CDR2 is YFSETQ. This CDR3 has 14 residues. With 7 bases removed from V and 1 base from J, the gap between germline ends came to 11 bases. The CDR3 sequence: CASGPGQNTGELFF. CDR3 in DNA: TGCGCCAGCGGCCCGGGACAGAACACCGGGGAGCTGTTTTTT.

V usage is TRBV5-6 and J usage is TRBJ1-1; 8 bases agree with TRBD1. V lost 4 bases and J lost 4; bases outside the gene matches: 9. The CDR3 is 15 residues long. Per germline, CDR1 SGHDT and CDR2 YYEEEE. For the CDR3, the DNA is TGTGCCAGCAGCCCAATCACCGGACAGGGCACTGAAGCTTTCTTT. As protein: CASSPITGQGTEAFF.

The chain has TRBV6-1 and TRBJ1-1; unclear D gene. The CDR3 contains 15 residues. Trimming cost V 8 bases and J 0 bases, with 16 bases left between them. CDR1 MNHNS and CDR2 SASEGT come from the germline V gene. CDR3 nucleotides: TGTGCCAGCTCCCGACGGGCCCAAATGAACACTGAAGCTTTCTTT. This gives the protein CASSRRAQMNTEAFF.

The chain links TRBV5-1 to TRBJ1-1; 8 bases map to TRBD1. Germline V gene data show CDR1 as SGHRS and CDR2 as YFSETQ. Trimming cost V 8 bases and J 1 base; bases outside gene matches: 7. This CDR3 region has 14 residues. CDR3 nucleotide sequence: TGCGCCAGTAACAGACAGGGGCAGAACACTGAAGCTTTCTTT. Translation: CASNRQGQNTEAFF.

The sample holds a few counts of this clone. The CDR3 is CSEVKVAEQYF. In DNA form, the CDR3 reads TGCAGTGAGGTTAAGGTCGCCGAGCAGTACTTC. The gene calls are TRBV20-1 and TRBJ2-7, with D hard to call. Trimming shortened V by 7 bases and J by 6 bases, and 13 bases separated the two germline ends. The CDR3 contains 11 residues. Germline V lookup: CDR1 DFQATT, CDR2 SNEGSKA (reference sequence).